Following are 20 T cell receptor beta chains from one sample sequenced in a study of metastatic and nonmetastatic thyroid tumors. No patient received treatment before thyroid surgery. Using MiXCR, TCRdb reanalyzed the PCR reads. The sample has 25,000 to 35,000 clones; about 25% are singletons. The sequenced sample consisted of blood. These receptors originate from a female donor with papillary thyroid cancer or a benign thyroid nodule (not recorded which). Some clones in this sample may be carry-over from other donors' samples.

The table lists this clone with many counts. The V and J genes are TRBV5-1 and TRBJ1-2, with 10 bases lining up with TRBD1. The CDR3 is 14 amino acids. With V trimmed by 0 bases and J by 9 bases, 5 bases remained unmatched. Germline lookup yields CDR1 SGHRS and CDR2 YFSETQ. CDR3 in amino acids: CASSLGGQGSSYTF. The CDR3 nucleotides are TGCGCCAGCAGCTTGGGGGGACAGGGGAGCAGCTACACCTTC.

This clone was counted a few times. The chain couples TRBV6-1 to TRBJ2-3, with no clear D. Trimming removed 2 bases from V and 6 bases from J, with 6 bases in between. The CDR3 sequence is 12 residues long. The germline V gene has CDR1 MNHNS and CDR2 SASEGT. As DNA, the CDR3 is TGTGCCAGCAGTGAAATAGGTGATACGCAGTATTTT. This encodes CASSEIGDTQYF.

This clone was recorded many times. A read error may be the cause here, since a much bigger clone is one base away. The identical CDR3 is also encoded by other nucleotide sequences in the sample. This chain connects TRBV11-1 to TRBJ2-1; 7 bases align to TRBD2. CDR1 and CDR2 (germline): SGHAT, FQDESV (reference sequence). Unmatched junction bases numbered 16, after V lost 5 bases and J lost 6 bases. This CDR3 has 17 amino acids. This chain's CDR3 is CASSLLAGGSGGNEQFF. DNA of the CDR3: TGTGCCAGCAGCCTACTCGCGGGTGGGTCGGGAGGCAATGAGCAGTTCTTC.

This clone was detected many times. V usage is TRBV20-1 and J usage is TRBJ2-5; D uncertain. V lost 6 bases, J lost 1 base, and 9 bases lay in between. The length of the CDR3 is 12 residues. The V gene's germline CDR1 is DFQATT and CDR2 SNEGSKA (reference sequence). The DNA of the CDR3 is TGCAGTGCCCTAATCCGCCAAGAGACCCAGTACTTC. Its translation is CSALIRQETQYF.

Many counts were recorded for this clone. The rearrangement uses TRBV20-1 and TRBJ1-2; D is ambiguous. Germline lookup yields CDR1 DFQATT and CDR2 SNEGSKA (reference sequence). This CDR3 is built from 13 residues. V was clipped by 0 bases and J by 5 bases, with 10 bases between them. CDR3 nucleotide sequence: TGCAGTGCTAGAGATAGGCAGAGTTATGGCTACACCTTC. Its protein is CSARDRQSYGYTF.

The chain carries TRBV6-1 and TRBJ1-1; no firm D call. Germline CDR1 and CDR2: MNHNS and SASEGT. The CDR3 totals 14 residues. Trimming cost V 5 bases and J 1 base, with 11 bases left between them. The CDR3 here is CASSMYSTNTEAFF. Written as DNA, the CDR3 is TGTGCCAGCAGTATGTACAGCACGAACACTGAAGCTTTCTTT.

This clone has a count of ten or more. V and J are TRBV12-3 or TRBV12-4 and TRBJ2-1; 7 positions match TRBD2. Trimming at V came to 6 bases and at J to 9 bases, leaving 11 bases not matched to a gene. The CDR3 is 14 residues long. CDR3 DNA sequence: TGTGCCAGCAGGCGTCGGGACTATGGCGGTGAGCAGTTCTTC. Its protein is CASRRRDYGGEQFF.

Within the sample, this clone is medium-sized (0.01 to 0.1%). The V gene is TRBV27, the J gene TRBJ2-1; TRBD2 aligns across 12 bases. The germline CDR1 and CDR2 sequences are MNHEY and SMNVEV (reference sequence). The V and J ends lost 8 bases and 9 bases, in that order; junction bases with no gene match: 8. The CDR3 is made up of 14 amino acids. CDR3 sequence reads: CASGRGLAGFEQFF. The CDR3 DNA reads as TGTGCCAGCGGAAGGGGACTAGCGGGTTTTGAGCAGTTCTTC.

The chain couples TRBV6-1 to TRBJ2-7; 11 bases line up with TRBD1. The CDR3 runs 16 residues. The junction had 12 bases not matched to a gene; V was cut back by 8 bases and J by 3 bases. Germline V gene lookup returns CDR1 MNHNS and CDR2 SASEGT. The CDR3 region has the DNA TGTGCCAGCGGCGGACAGGGGGCTAACCCTTTCTACGAGCAGTACTTC. Residues: CASGGQGANPFYEQYF.

The chain has TRBV30 and TRBJ1-3; tentative D call: TRBD1 (6 bases). V dropped 2 bases and J dropped 3 bases, with 14 bases sitting between them. Germline-derived CDR1 and CDR2 are GTSNPN and SVGIG (reference sequence). The CDR3 loop spans 15 amino acids. The CDR3 sequence: CAWSRRGYNGNTIYF. DNA of the CDR3: TGTGCCTGGAGTCGGAGGGGGTATAATGGAAACACCATATATTTT.

In this sample, this clone is medium-sized. V and J are TRBV28 and TRBJ1-6; D is unresolved. Germline assignment: CDR1 MDHEN and CDR2 SYDVKM. The V end lost 5 bases, the J end lost 8 bases, and 10 bases lay between the germline ends. The CDR3 sequence is 13 residues long. CDR3 sequence (DNA): TGTGCCAGCAGTCAATACAAGGATTCACCCCTCCACTTT. It is translated as CASSQYKDSPLHF.

By sample fraction, this clone is medium-sized. The chain recombines TRBV6-2 or TRBV6-3 with TRBJ2-7; 12 bases match TRBD2. This CDR3 spans 13 amino acids. In germline, CDR1 is MNHEY, CDR2 SVGEGT. Losses at the gene ends were 6 bases for V and 9 bases for J; bases not matched to a gene: 6. The chain's CDR3 is CASRTSGSSGQYF. For the CDR3, the DNA is TGTGCCAGCAGGACTAGCGGGAGTTCGGGGCAGTACTTC.

The rearrangement uses TRBV6-2 or TRBV6-3 and TRBJ2-1; TRBD2 agrees at 8 bases. V gave up 4 bases and J gave up 2 bases; unmatched junction bases: 4. This CDR3 is built from 15 residues. Germline V lookup: CDR1 MNHEY, CDR2 SVGEGT. CDR3 loop: CASSSDGGAYNEQFF. The CDR3 bases are TGTGCCAGCAGTTCGGACGGGGGGGCCTACAATGAGCAGTTCTTC.

Only a few counts were recorded for this clone. The J gene is TRBJ2-1, the V gene TRBV10-2; tentatively, D is TRBD2 (6 bases). The CDR3 is 14 residues long. Trimming took off 6 bases at V and 4 bases at J, with 13 bases between the two ends. Germline CDR1 reads WSHSY; CDR2 reads SAAADI. CDR3: CASSGTFNYNEQFF. The CDR3 DNA sequence: TGCGCCAGCAGCGGGACTTTTAATTACAATGAGCAGTTCTTC.

This clone was seen repeatedly, ten times or more. The chain joins TRBV6-1 to TRBJ1-4, with 10 bases identical to TRBD1. The CDR3 contains 14 residues. After removal of 7 bases from V and 5 bases from J, the junction contained 4 bases not matched to a gene. Germline CDR1 MNHNS, CDR2 SASEGT. The CDR3 here is CASNPGQGNEKLFF. CDR3 DNA sequence: TGTGCCAGCAACCCGGGACAGGGGAATGAAAAACTGTTTTTT.

This clone was seen a handful of times. The chain is built from TRBV28 and TRBJ1-5; D remains unclear. This CDR3 spans 14 amino acids. V lost 3 bases, J lost 4 bases, and 10 bases lay in between. Germline V lookup: CDR1 MDHEN, CDR2 SYDVKM. The CDR3 coding sequence is TGTGCCAGCAGTTTTGGGGATGGGAATCAGCCCCAGCATTTT. It yields the protein CASSFGDGNQPQHF.

This clone was detected ten times or more. This chain joins TRBV2 and TRBJ1-4, with D tentatively TRBD1 (6 bases). The CDR3 is made up of 13 amino acids. Germline V lookup: CDR1 SNHLY, CDR2 FYNNEI. Trimming left V 6 bases short and J 8 bases short, with 13 bases between. The CDR3 DNA is TGTGCCAGCAGAGACAGGTTGGGAGAAAAACTGTTTTTT. Its translation: CASRDRLGEKLFF.

In regard to this clone: At one boundary the junction diverges from the germline segment, which might be a read error. This rearrangement joins TRBV20-1 to TRBJ2-7; 7 bases are shared with TRBD2. The CDR3 has 15 residues. Germline values: CDR1 DFQATT, CDR2 SNEGSKA (reference sequence). The CDR3 sequence: CRAVSLAASICEQYF. CDR3 bases: TGCCGTGCTGTATCTCTAGCGGCATCGATATGCGAGCAGTACTTC.

As to this clone: A read error may explain this, as a much larger clone is one base away. J is TRBJ2-3 and V is TRBV6-1, with TRBD1 as a possible D gene (6 bases). Trimming took off 7 bases at V and 4 bases at J, with 15 bases between the two ends. The CDR3 sequence is 14 residues long. Germline V gives CDR1 MNHNS, CDR2 SASEGT. The DNA for the CDR3 is TGTGCCAGCATTGGACGGGACAAACCAGATACGCAGTATTTT. This translates into CASIGRDKPDTQYF.

The sample holds many counts of this clone. The V and J genes are TRBV7-8 and TRBJ2-3; no reliable D call. V was pared by 1 base and J by 2 bases, with 4 bases between. The CDR3 consists of 13 residues. Germline lookup yields CDR1 SGHVS and CDR2 FQNEAQ. The CDR3 DNA reads TGTGCCAGCAGCTTAGTGGACACAGATACGCAGTATTTT. As protein: CASSLVDTDTQYF.